This TCR beta chain was obtained from a study of radiotherapy plus CTLA-4 blockade in lung cancer. Study summary: Disease control was seen in approximately 29% of patients, objective responses in approximately 19%.

Notes on the study in general: Among reported predictors of response, early blood T cell clone dynamics with interferon-beta performed best. Clones derived from tumor TCRs expanded in blood after radiotherapy plus ipilimumab.

CDR3 length: 16 amino acids. Trimming removed 4 bases from V and 6 bases from J; junction bases left unmatched: 10. Germline V gives CDR1 SGHKS, CDR2 YYEKEE (reference sequence). Points on this clone: What it binds is unknown.

Sequencing was performed with immunoSEQ multiplex PCR; in TCRdb, only in-frame clones are kept and a portion is missing. There are roughly 130,000 clones in the sample; approximately 90% occur only once, and under 8% lies in the top ten. Chemo-refractory metastatic non-small-cell lung cancer patients were treated with focal radiation plus CTLA-4 blockade with ipilimumab. The sequences come from peripheral blood, collected from a patient treated with radiotherapy plus ipilimumab. The rearrangement joins TRBV5-5 to TRBJ2-7; 13 bases line up with TRBD2. The receptor's source is a human donor with non-small cell lung cancer that progressed on radiotherapy plus ipilimumab. CDR3 protein: CASSTRTSGSVIEQYF. DNA of the CDR3: TGTGCCAGCAGCACCAGGACTAGCGGGAGCGTCATCGAGCAGTACTTC.